These T cell receptor beta chains were read from a single sample in a study of T cells after yellow fever vaccination. In TCRdb, the 5' RACE reads were re-called with MiXCR into one record per CDR3 protein. Among some 240,000 distinct CDR3 sequences listed, about 5.2% were seen once. The sample in question was CD4+ T cells sorted from PBMCs, obtained on the day of the yellow fever booster vaccination. The receptor source for this set is a young man who received the YFV17D yellow fever vaccine. CDR3s include the opening cysteine and the closing phenylalanine or tryptophan. The order of the fields is D gene, clone size, J gene, V gene, CDR3 protein, CDR3 DNA. A D gene is named only where the DNA matches it firmly. Not all rows give a size; the values are once, few, many and, for expanded clones, a class.

NA | many | TRBJ1-4 | TRBV4-3 | CASSPLGREAEKLFF | TGCGCCAGCAGCCCCCTCGGCAGGGAAGCCGAAAAACTGTTTTTT
TRBD1 | NA | TRBJ2-3 | TRBV19 | CASKAGGFTDTQYF | TGTGCCAGTAAGGCAGGGGGTTTCACAGATACGCAGTATTTT
NA | NA | TRBJ2-5 | TRBV18 | CASSQNWGGEETQYF | TGTGCCAGCTCACAAAACTGGGGGGGCGAAGAGACCCAGTACTTC
NA | NA | TRBJ2-5 | TRBV7-6 | CASSLGWVHQETQYF | TGTGCCAGCAGCTTAGGTTGGGTGCATCAAGAGACCCAGTACTTC
NA | many | TRBJ2-1 | TRBV10-3 | CAISESNGGTYNEQFF | TGTGCCATCAGTGAGTCGAACGGCGGAACCTACAATGAGCAGTTCTTC
TRBD1 | many | TRBJ1-2 | TRBV5-1 | CASSLGQGDGYTF | TGCGCCAGCAGCCTTGGACAGGGTGATGGCTACACCTTC
NA | NA | TRBJ2-2 | TRBV29-1 | CSVGRIAGNTGELFF | TGCAGCGTTGGGAGAATAGCAGGGAACACCGGGGAGCTGTTTTTT
NA | few | TRBJ1-5 | TRBV7-2 | CASSFARDGRDQPQHF | TGTGCCAGCAGCTTCGCCCGGGATGGACGGGATCAGCCCCAGCATTTT
NA | many | TRBJ2-1 | TRBV15 | CATSRDLPENEQFF | TGTGCCACCAGCAGAGATCTTCCGGAAAATGAGCAGTTCTTC
NA | many | TRBJ2-5 | TRBV12-3/TRBV12-4 | CASSSHSQETQYF | TGTGCCAGCAGTTCTCACAGTCAAGAGACCCAGTACTTC
NA | many | TRBJ1-5 | TRBV6-2/TRBV6-3 | CASNERDYSNQPQHF | TGTGCCAGCAACGAGCGGGATTACAGCAATCAGCCCCAGCATTTT
TRBD1 | many | TRBJ1-5 | TRBV6-5 | CASRKGQGWESNQPQHF | TGTGCCAGCAGGAAGGGACAGGGGTGGGAAAGCAATCAGCCCCAGCATTTT
TRBD2 | NA | TRBJ2-5 | TRBV2 | CASSEALVVASGVKTQYF | TGTGCCAGCAGTGAAGCATTAGTGGTGGCTAGCGGGGTGAAGACCCAGTACTTC
NA | many | TRBJ2-3 | TRBV10-3 | CAISERGARDTQYF | TGTGCCATCAGTGAAAGGGGGGCGAGGGATACGCAGTATTTT
NA | few | TRBJ1-2 | TRBV12-3/TRBV12-4 | CASSFVSDGYTF | TGTGCCAGCAGTTTCGTCAGTGATGGCTACACCTTC
NA | many | TRBJ1-1 | TRBV23-1 | CASSRSGNTEAFF | TGCGCCAGCAGTCGGTCCGGGAACACTGAAGCTTTCTTT
NA | NA | TRBJ2-7 | TRBV6-5 | CASSYSGRDEQYF | TGTGCCAGCAGTTACTCGGGCAGAGATGAGCAGTACTTC
NA | many | TRBJ1-2 | TRBV5-1 | CASSLEGIGYTF | TGCGCCAGCAGCTTGGAGGGGATTGGCTACACCTTC
NA | few | TRBJ2-1 | TRBV6-2/TRBV6-3 | CASRSQKGEQFF | TGTGCCAGCAGGTCCCAAAAGGGGGAGCAGTTCTTC
NA | many | TRBJ2-3 | TRBV5-1 | CASSWTFGTDTQYF | TGCGCCAGCAGCTGGACCTTCGGGACAGATACGCAGTATTTT
NA | many | TRBJ2-2 | TRBV3-1 | CASTQEGVGELFF | TGTGCCAGCACTCAGGAGGGGGTCGGGGAGCTGTTTTTT
NA | few | TRBJ2-3 | TRBV10-1 | CASSEGKGGGTDTQYF | TGCGCCAGCAGTGAGGGAAAGGGGGGGGGCACAGATACGCAGTATTTT
NA | NA | TRBJ2-6 | TRBV29-1 | CSVGSSGANVLTF | TGCAGCGTTGGCAGCTCTGGGGCCAACGTCCTGACTTTC
NA | few | TRBJ2-6 | TRBV20-1 | CSARPSVGSGANVLTF | TGCAGTGCTAGACCCTCAGTGGGCTCTGGGGCCAACGTCCTGACTTTC
TRBD2 | many | TRBJ2-3 | TRBV12-3/TRBV12-4 | CASSFLAGGADTQYF | TGTGCCAGCAGTTTTTTAGCGGGGGGCGCAGATACGCAGTATTTT
NA | NA | TRBJ1-5 | TRBV7-9 | CASSSIQSNQPQHF | TGTGCCAGCAGCTCTATTCAGAGCAATCAGCCCCAGCATTTT
TRBD1 | NA | TRBJ1-1 | TRBV5-1 | CASSPGQEGFPFF | TGCGCCAGCAGCCCGGGACAGGAAGGGTTTCCTTTCTTT
TRBD1 | few | TRBJ1-3 | TRBV5-1 | CASSAGGPAIYF | TGCGCCAGCAGCGCAGGGGGGCCGGCCATATATTTT
NA | few | TRBJ2-5 | TRBV5-8 | CASRLWLAAYQETQYF | TGTGCCAGCAGGCTCTGGTTAGCAGCGTACCAAGAGACCCAGTACTTC
NA | few | TRBJ2-3 | TRBV5-1 | CASRGGGSTDTQYF | TGCGCCAGCAGAGGGGGTGGAAGCACAGATACGCAGTATTTT
TRBD1 | NA | TRBJ2-7 | TRBV7-2 | CASSSGQGISYEQYF | TGTGCCAGCAGCTCGGGACAGGGCATCTCCTACGAGCAGTACTTC
TRBD1 | NA | TRBJ2-2 | TRBV7-2 | CASSRGQGGITGELFF | TGTGCCAGCAGCCGAGGACAGGGAGGAATCACCGGGGAGCTGTTTTTT
TRBD1 | few | TRBJ1-5 | TRBV20-1 | CSARVGQGRGQPQHF | TGCAGTGCTAGAGTAGGACAGGGCCGCGGTCAGCCCCAGCATTTT
NA | NA | TRBJ1-2 | TRBV3-1 | CASSQSGYGYTF | TGTGCCAGCAGCCAATCAGGGTATGGCTACACCTTC
TRBD2 | many | TRBJ2-1 | TRBV4-1 | CASSRAVVKSGGYNEQFF | TGCGCCAGCAGCCGAGCGGTGGTCAAGAGCGGGGGCTACAATGAGCAGTTCTTC
TRBD1 | NA | TRBJ2-7 | TRBV5-1 | CASSQTGVGSYEQYF | TGCGCCAGCAGCCAGACAGGGGTCGGCTCCTACGAGCAGTACTTC